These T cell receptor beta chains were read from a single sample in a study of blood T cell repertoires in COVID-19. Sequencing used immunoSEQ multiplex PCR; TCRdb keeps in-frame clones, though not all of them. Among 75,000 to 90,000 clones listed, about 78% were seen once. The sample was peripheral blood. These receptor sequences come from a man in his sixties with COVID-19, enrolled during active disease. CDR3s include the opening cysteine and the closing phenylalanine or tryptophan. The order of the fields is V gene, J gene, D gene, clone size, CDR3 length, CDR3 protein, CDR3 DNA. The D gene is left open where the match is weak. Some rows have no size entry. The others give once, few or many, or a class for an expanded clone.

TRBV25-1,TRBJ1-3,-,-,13,CASSEPGGNTIYF,TGTGCCAGCAGTGAACCAGGCGGAAACACCATATATTTT
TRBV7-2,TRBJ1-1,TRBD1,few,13,CASSLAQDRAAFF,TGTGCCAGCAGCTTAGCGCAGGACAGGGCGGCTTTCTTT
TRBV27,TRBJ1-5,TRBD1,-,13,CATRQGVYQPQHF,TGTGCCACGCGACAGGGGGTTTATCAGCCCCAGCATTTT
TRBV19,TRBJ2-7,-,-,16,CASSITGGRPSYEQYF,TGTGCCAGTAGTATTACCGGGGGGCGGCCTTCCTACGAGCAGTACTTC
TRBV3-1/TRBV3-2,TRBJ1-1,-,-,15,CASSHHPLGNTEAFF,TGTGCCAGCAGCCACCACCCCCTCGGGAACACTGAAGCTTTCTTT
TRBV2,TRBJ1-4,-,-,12,CARRGPNEKLFF,TGTGCGAGGAGGGGCCCTAATGAAAAACTGTTTTTT
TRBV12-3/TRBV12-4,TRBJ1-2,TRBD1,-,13,CASTPDRDYGYTF,TGTGCCAGCACCCCGGACAGGGACTATGGCTACACCTTC
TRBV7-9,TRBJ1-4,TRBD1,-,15,CASSLDRVTNEKLFF,TGTGCCAGCAGCCTAGACAGGGTAACTAATGAAAAACTGTTTTTT
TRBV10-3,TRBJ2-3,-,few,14,CAINPSISGDTQYF,TGTGCCATCAACCCCTCGATTTCGGGAGATACGCAGTATTTT
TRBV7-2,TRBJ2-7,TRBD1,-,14,CASSLRTGAGEQYF,TGTGCCAGCAGCTTAAGAACAGGGGCCGGGGAGCAGTACTTC
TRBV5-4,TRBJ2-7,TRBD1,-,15,CASSFGTGGYYEQYF,TGTGCCAGCAGCTTTGGGACAGGGGGATATTACGAGCAGTACTTC
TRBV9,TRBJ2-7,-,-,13,CASSAPPGYEQYF,TGTGCCAGCAGCGCCCCTCCGGGCTACGAGCAGTACTTC
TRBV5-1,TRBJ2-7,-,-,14,CASSQPTVTYEQYF,TGCGCCAGCAGCCAACCGACTGTTACCTACGAGCAGTACTTC
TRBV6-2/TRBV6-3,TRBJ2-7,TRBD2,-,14,CASTPLAGVHEQYF,TGTGCCAGCACCCCCCTAGCGGGAGTCCACGAGCAGTACTTC
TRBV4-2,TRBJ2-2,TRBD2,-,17,CASSQDPRRGGTGELFF,TGTGCCAGCAGCCAAGATCCAAGGCGGGGGGGCACCGGGGAGCTGTTTTTT
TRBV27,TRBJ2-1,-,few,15,CASSPSDKMYNEQFF,TGTGCCAGCAGTCCGTCAGACAAAATGTACAATGAGCAGTTCTTC
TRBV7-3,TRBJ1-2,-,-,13,CASSSSLADGYTF,TGTGCCAGCAGCTCCTCCCTGGCGGATGGCTACACCTTC
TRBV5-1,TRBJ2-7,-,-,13,CASSRDISYEQYF,TGCGCCAGCAGTCGGGACATTTCCTACGAGCAGTACTTC
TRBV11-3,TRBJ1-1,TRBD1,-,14,CASSSDRANTEAFF,TGTGCCAGCAGCTCGGACAGGGCTAACACTGAAGCTTTCTTT
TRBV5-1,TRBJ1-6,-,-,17,CASSLAGSGNYNSPLHF,TGCGCCAGCAGCTTGGCCGGCAGCGGTAATTATAATTCACCCCTCCACTTT
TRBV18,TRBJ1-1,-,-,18,CASSPYPRTGTENTEAFF,TGTGCCAGCTCACCATATCCTCGTACTGGGACTGAGAACACTGAAGCTTTCTTT
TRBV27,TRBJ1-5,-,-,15,CASSFEGGANQPQHF,TGTGCCAGCAGTTTCGAGGGAGGGGCAAATCAGCCCCAGCATTTT
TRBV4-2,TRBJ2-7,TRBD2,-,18,CASSQGVAGGPKVYEQYF,TGTGCCAGCAGCCAAGGGGTAGCGGGGGGGCCGAAAGTCTACGAGCAGTACTTC
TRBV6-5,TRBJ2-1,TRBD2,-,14,CASSRGGLDNEQFF,TGTGCCAGCAGTCGGGGGGGCCTGGACAATGAGCAGTTCTTC
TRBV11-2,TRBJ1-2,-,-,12,CASSSDTFGYTF,TGTGCCAGCAGCTCGGACACCTTTGGCTACACCTTC
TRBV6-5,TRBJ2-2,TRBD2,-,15,CASRLLAGDTGELFF,TGTGCCAGCAGACTACTAGCGGGGGACACCGGGGAGCTGTTTTTT
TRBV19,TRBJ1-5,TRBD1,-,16,CASSTRQGANNQPQHF,TGTGCCAGTAGCACCAGACAGGGGGCGAACAATCAGCCCCAGCATTTT
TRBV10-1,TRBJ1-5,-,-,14,CASSESGLRRPQHF,TGCGCCAGCAGTGAGTCGGGGCTTAGGCGGCCCCAGCATTTT
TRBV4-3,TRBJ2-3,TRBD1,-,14,CASSRDRGTDTQYF,TGCGCCAGCAGCCGGGACAGGGGGACAGATACGCAGTATTTT
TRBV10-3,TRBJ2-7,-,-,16,CAIASAAGSSPYEQYF,TGTGCCATCGCTTCCGCAGCGGGCTCTTCCCCCTACGAGCAGTACTTC
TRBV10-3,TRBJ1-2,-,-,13,CAISESGARGYTF,TGTGCCATCAGTGAGTCGGGGGCGCGTGGCTACACCTTC
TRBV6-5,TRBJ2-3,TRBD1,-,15,CASSQGTGGTDTQYF,TGTGCCAGCAGCCAAGGGACAGGGGGTACGGATACGCAGTATTTT
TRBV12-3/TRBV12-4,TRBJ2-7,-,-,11,CASSRRGEQYF,TGTGCCAGCAGCCGTAGGGGCGAGCAGTACTTC
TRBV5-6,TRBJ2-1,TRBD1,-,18,CASSPLPGQGIGYNEQFF,TGTGCCAGCAGTCCACTCCCGGGACAGGGGATAGGCTACAATGAGCAGTTCTTC
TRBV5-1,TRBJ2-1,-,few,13,CASSLTGTNEQFF,TGCGCCAGCAGCTTGACGGGAACCAATGAGCAGTTCTTC
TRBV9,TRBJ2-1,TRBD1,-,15,CASSVEDRSYNEQFF,TGTGCCAGCAGCGTAGAGGACAGGTCCTACAATGAGCAGTTCTTC
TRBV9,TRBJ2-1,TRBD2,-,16,CASSAPMGGSIGEQFF,TGTGCCAGCAGCGCCCCGATGGGCGGGAGCATAGGTGAGCAGTTCTTC
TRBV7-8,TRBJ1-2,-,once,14,CASSVEEVGYGYTF,TGTGCCAGCAGCGTCGAAGAGGTGGGCTATGGCTACACCTTC
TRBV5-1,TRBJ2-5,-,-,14,CASSPEGGHSRQYF,TGCGCCAGCAGCCCGGAGGGAGGACATAGCAGACAGTACTTC
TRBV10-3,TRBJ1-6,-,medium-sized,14,CAVHTGAYNSPLHF,TGTGCCGTTCACACAGGTGCCTATAATTCACCCCTCCACTTT
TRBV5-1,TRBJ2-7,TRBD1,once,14,CASSSGQGRHEQYF,TGCGCCAGCAGCTCGGGACAGGGGAGACACGAGCAGTACTTC
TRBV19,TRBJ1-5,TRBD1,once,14,CASSMGTGVQPQHF,TGTGCCAGTAGCATGGGGACAGGGGTTCAGCCCCAGCATTTT
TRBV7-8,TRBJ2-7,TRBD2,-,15,CASSLASGRMYEQYF,TGTGCCAGCAGCTTAGCCAGCGGGAGGATGTACGAGCAGTACTTC